The 8 T cell receptor beta chains below all came from one sample that was sequenced in a study of vaccination effects on CD4 cells after COVID-19. Following an approximately ten-day culture, CD4+ T cells were purified. Their cognate antigens are unknown. The protocol was immunoSEQ multiplex PCR, while the TCRdb copy is restricted to in-frame clones and leaves out a portion. The data contain about 74,000 clones, approximately 71% of them singletons. The sequenced sample was CD4+ T cells from PBMCs cultured without peptide, obtained before COVID-19 vaccination. All receptors come from a human donor who received a COVID-19 vaccine.

The chain joins TRBV28 to TRBJ1-1; D is perhaps TRBD1 (5 bases). The CDR3 contains 13 residues. CDR1 is MDHEN, CDR2 SYDVKM, per germline. Trimming cost V 5 bases and J 2 bases, with 9 bases left between them. CDR3 in amino acids: CASSKGHNTEAFF. CDR3 nucleotide sequence: TGTGCCAGCAGTAAAGGACACAACACTGAAGCTTTCTTT. Based on the CDR3 plus reference TRBV28 and TRBJ1-1, the full variable domain is DVKVTQSSRYLVKRTGEKVFLECVQDMDHENMFWYRQDPGLGLRLIYFSYDVKMKEKGDIPEGYSVSREKKERFSLILESASTNQTSMYLCASSKGHNTEAFFGQGTRLTVV.

The chain employs TRBV6-5 and TRBJ1-2, with 8 bases fitting TRBD1. The CDR3 extends over 14 amino acids. The V segment lost 8 bases and the J segment 5 bases; nucleotides outside the gene matches: 10. The germline V gene encodes CDR1 MNHEY and CDR2 SVGAGI. CDR3 in amino acids: CASSQQGGVYGYTF. The CDR3 DNA is TGTGCCAGCTCGCAACAGGGGGGAGTTTATGGCTACACCTTC.

This clone occurred a few times. J is TRBJ2-1 and V is TRBV5-6; D is possibly TRBD2 (6 bases). The CDR3 spans 13 residues. Germline V gives CDR1 SGHDT, CDR2 YYEEEE. Trimming cost V 4 bases and J 5 bases, with 10 bases left between them. The CDR3 loop reads CASSPGLNNEQFF. CDR3 in DNA: TGTGCCAGCAGCCCCGGACTAAACAATGAGCAGTTCTTC.

This clone came up a few times. The gene calls are TRBV18 and TRBJ1-3; the match to TRBD1 covers 12 bases. There are 15 residues in the CDR3. Germline trimming cut 4 bases from V and 7 bases from J; bases unmatched to any gene: 5. Germline-derived CDR1 and CDR2 are KGHSH and LQKENI. The CDR3 DNA sequence: TGTGCCAGCTCACGGGACAGGGGGCAAGTGAACACCATATATTTT. This translates into CASSRDRGQVNTIYF.

The chain has TRBV3-1 (or the pseudogene TRBV3-2) and TRBJ2-4, with TRBD2 matching over 14 bases. V was clipped by 4 bases and J by 1 base; unmatched bases: 12. The germline V gene encodes CDR1 LGHDT and CDR2 YNNKEL (reference sequence). The CDR3 runs 20 residues. CDR3 nucleotide sequence: TGTGCCAGCAGCCGAACCACCGGGACTAGCGGGGGTTTCGCCAAAAACATTCAGTACTTC. It encodes CASSRTTGTSGGFAKNIQYF.

The V and J genes are TRBV6-1 and TRBJ1-5; no firm D call. The CDR3 contains 13 residues. Germline CDR1 MNHNS, CDR2 SASEGT. The V and J ends lost 3 bases and 6 bases respectively, with 9 bases between them. In nucleotides, the CDR3 is TGTGCCAGCAGTGACCCAACAGCTCAGCCCCAGCATTTT. Protein: CASSDPTAQPQHF.

This clone was seen a single time. The V gene is TRBV4-1, the J gene TRBJ2-5; TRBD2 agrees at 9 bases. Germline CDR1 reads MGHRA; CDR2 reads YSYEKL. This CDR3 comprises 16 residues. The J segment lost 4 bases and the V segment lost 0 bases, leaving 6 bases of the junction unmatched. CDR3 loop: CASSQDPSGGRETQYF. The CDR3 bases are TGCGCCAGCAGCCAAGATCCAAGCGGGGGGAGAGAGACCCAGTACTTC.

This clone was found a few times. The chain recombines TRBV4-1 with TRBJ1-5; D gene uncertain. Germline values: CDR1 MGHRA, CDR2 YSYEKL. V dropped 1 base and J dropped 0 bases, with 7 bases sitting between them. This CDR3 comprises 15 residues. CDR3 nucleotides: TGCGCCAGCAGCCAAGGCACTTATAGCAATCAGCCCCAGCATTTT. This translates into CASSQGTYSNQPQHF.